The 2 T cell receptor beta chains listed next were all sequenced from one sample in a study of response to subunit inactivated influenza vaccine. TCRdb processed the RT-PCR reads anew with MiXCR; each CDR3 protein has one entry. This table holds 150,000 to 200,000 distinct CDR3 sequences, roughly 12% found once. The sample was also linked to a second study, of T cells expressing NK-cell markers. That publication notes: TCR beta libraries carry UMIs added by 5'RACE template switching.

The starting material was CD8+ T cells sorted from PBMCs, obtained roughly 13 days after vaccination. The source of these receptors is a middle-aged man who received an inactivated influenza vaccine.

This clonotype was counted a few times. The chain has TRBV10-2 and TRBJ2-7, with D possibly being TRBD1 or TRBD2 (5 bases each). V was clipped by 3 bases and J by 7 bases, with 19 bases between them. From germline, CDR1 is WSHSY and CDR2 SAAADI. This CDR3 is 15 amino acids long. The DNA of the CDR3 is TGCGCCAGCAGTGATCCGCCAGGGTCTTCGGGGGAGCAGTACTTC. Translation gives CASSDPPGSSGEQYF.

The chain is built from TRBV7-9 and TRBJ2-7, with D uncertain. Between the trimmed V and J ends, which lost 1 base and 2 bases, there was a span of 9 bases. Per germline, CDR1 SEHNR and CDR2 FQNEAQ (reference sequence). The CDR3 sequence is 14 residues long. DNA of the CDR3: TGTGCCAGCAGCTTAGGTGACGCCGCCTACGAGCAGTACTTC. Protein product: CASSLGDAAYEQYF.